A selection of T cell receptor beta chains follows, all from one sample in a study of shared clonotypes between healthy human individuals. Measured with immunoSEQ multiplex PCR; TCRdb has only the in-frame clones, and not every one. The sample records about 320,000 clones, 87% being singletons. The sample taken for sequencing was memory CD8+ T cells sorted from blood. Receptor source: a man between 18 and 35 years old in good health. Both conserved end residues are part of each CDR3. D genes are given only for firm matches. Size values are once, few and many counts, or a class for expanded clones, and some rows have none.

J: TRBJ2-7
V: TRBV5-1
size: -
D: -
DNA: TGCGCCAGCAGCTTGGTTGGGACCTCCTACGAGCAGTACTTC
CDR3: CASSLVGTSYEQYF

J: TRBJ2-7
V: TRBV5-1
size: -
D: -
DNA: TGCGCCAGCAGGGGGAGCTCCTACGAGCAGTACTTC
CDR3: CASRGSSYEQYF

J: TRBJ2-7
V: TRBV7-9
size: -
D: -
DNA: TGTGCCAGCAGCTCCTCATTAGGGACCGAGCAGTACTTC
CDR3: CASSSSLGTEQYF

J: TRBJ2-1
V: TRBV7-2
size: -
D: TRBD2
DNA: TGTGCCAGCAGCAGACTAATCGGGAGGGACAATGAGCAGTTCTTC
CDR3: CASSRLIGRDNEQFF

J: TRBJ1-1
V: TRBV4-1
size: -
D: -
DNA: TGCGCCAGCAGCCAACCTCCGCCAGCCACTGAAGCTTTCTTT
CDR3: CASSQPPPATEAFF

J: TRBJ2-5
V: TRBV4-1
size: -
D: TRBD2
DNA: TGCGCCAGCAGCCAAGGAGGAGGCGGGGGGAAATGGGAGACCCAGTACTTC
CDR3: CASSQGGGGGKWETQYF

J: TRBJ2-5
V: TRBV10-3
size: -
D: -
DNA: TGTGCCATCAGTGATTGGGCAGCGGGTGGGGAGACCCAGTACTTC
CDR3: CAISDWAAGGETQYF

J: TRBJ2-3
V: TRBV6-5
size: -
D: -
DNA: TGTGCCAGCAGAAGCTCCGCAGATACGCAGTATTTT
CDR3: CASRSSADTQYF

J: TRBJ1-1
V: TRBV6-5
size: -
D: TRBD1
DNA: TGTGCCAGCAGCAGGGACAGGGACACTGAAGCTTTCTTT
CDR3: CASSRDRDTEAFF

J: TRBJ2-7
V: TRBV4-1
size: -
D: -
DNA: TGCGCCAGCAGCCCAGATTTTTTCCTTGACGAGCAGTACTTC
CDR3: CASSPDFFLDEQYF

J: TRBJ2-2
V: TRBV27
size: -
D: TRBD2
DNA: TGTGCCAGCAGCCTTATCGGGGGACAGGCCGCTACTAGCGGGAGTGTGTTTTTT
CDR3: CASSLIGGQAATSGSVFF

J: TRBJ1-2
V: TRBV5-6
size: -
D: -
DNA: TGTGCCAGCAGCCCTCCTATCATCTACAGGACCACGGACTATGGCTACACCTTC
CDR3: CASSPPIIYRTTDYGYTF

J: TRBJ1-3
V: TRBV28
size: -
D: -
DNA: TGTGCCAGCACCTGGGTTAGCTCTGGAAACACCATATATTTT
CDR3: CASTWVSSGNTIYF

J: TRBJ2-7
V: TRBV4-3
size: -
D: TRBD1
DNA: TGCGCCAGCAGCCAAGAGGGGACAGGGGCCTACGAGCAGTACTTC
CDR3: CASSQEGTGAYEQYF

J: TRBJ2-4
V: TRBV10-2
size: -
D: TRBD2
DNA: TGCGCCAGCACCTCGGGACTAGCGGGAGGGATTCTAGCCAAAAACATTCAGTACTTC
CDR3: CASTSGLAGGILAKNIQYF

J: TRBJ2-7
V: TRBV6-1
size: many
D: TRBD2
DNA: TGTGCCAGCAGCCGGAGCGGGGGGGCCTCCTACGAGCAGTACTTC
CDR3: CASSRSGGASYEQYF